This TCR beta chain was captured in a study of cytomegalovirus exposure and HLA in healthy donors. Study observations and caveats: CMV serostatus stood as the only immune exposure information on hand. Productive rates of about 87% or about 30% were seen for most TCR beta V segments in an earlier analysis. In a later analysis, common viral pathogens appeared linked to several of the most significant clusters.

Comments on this clone: The antigen remains unidentified.

Use of 60 Vbeta and 13 Jbeta primers characterized the PCR. Using immunoSEQ multiplex PCR, the repertoire was profiled, and TCRdb retains in-frame clones only, with some absent. The top ten clones hold less than 3.5% of a sample with approximately 97,000 clones, about 80% of them seen once. V dropped 5 bases and J dropped 3 bases, with 14 bases sitting between them. Germline values: CDR1 MNHNS, CDR2 SASEGT. The CDR3 covers 14 residues. Material: PBMCs. V usage is TRBV6-1 and J usage is TRBJ2-7, with D perhaps matching TRBD1 (6 bases). The receptor was derived from a male donor in good health and CMV-seropositive. The CDR3: CASSSTGLDYEQYF. CDR3 sequence (DNA): TGTGCCAGCAGTTCGACAGGACTTGACTACGAGCAGTACTTC.